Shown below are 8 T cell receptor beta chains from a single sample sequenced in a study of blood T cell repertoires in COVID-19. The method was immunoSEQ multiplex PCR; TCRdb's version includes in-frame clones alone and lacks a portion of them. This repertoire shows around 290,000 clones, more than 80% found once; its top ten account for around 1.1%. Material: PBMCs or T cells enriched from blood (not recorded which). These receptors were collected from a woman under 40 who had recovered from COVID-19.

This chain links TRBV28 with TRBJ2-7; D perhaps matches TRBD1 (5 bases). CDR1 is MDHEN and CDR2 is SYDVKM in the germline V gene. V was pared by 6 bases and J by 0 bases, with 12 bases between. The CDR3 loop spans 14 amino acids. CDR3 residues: CASSPTVNSYEQYF. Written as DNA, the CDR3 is TGTGCCAGCAGCCCGACAGTGAACTCCTACGAGCAGTACTTC.

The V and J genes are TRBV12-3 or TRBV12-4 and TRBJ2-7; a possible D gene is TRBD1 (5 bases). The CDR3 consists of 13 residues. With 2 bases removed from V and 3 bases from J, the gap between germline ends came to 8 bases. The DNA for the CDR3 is TGTGCCAGCAGTTTAACCGACAGCTACGAGCAGTACTTC. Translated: CASSLTDSYEQYF.

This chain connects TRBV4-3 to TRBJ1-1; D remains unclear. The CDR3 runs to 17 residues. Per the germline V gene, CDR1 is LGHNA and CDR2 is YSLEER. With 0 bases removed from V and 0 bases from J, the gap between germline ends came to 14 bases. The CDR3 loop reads CASSQDRYPSVNTEAFF. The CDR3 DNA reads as TGCGCCAGCAGCCAAGATCGTTATCCATCAGTGAACACTGAAGCTTTCTTT.

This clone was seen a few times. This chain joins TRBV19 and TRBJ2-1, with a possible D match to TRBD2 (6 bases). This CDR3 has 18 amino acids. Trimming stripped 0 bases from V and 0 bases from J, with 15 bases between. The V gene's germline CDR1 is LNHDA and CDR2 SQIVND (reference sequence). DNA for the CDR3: TGTGCCAGTAGTATAGAAACCCGGGGGTCCTTCTCCTACAATGAGCAGTTCTTC. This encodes CASSIETRGSFSYNEQFF.

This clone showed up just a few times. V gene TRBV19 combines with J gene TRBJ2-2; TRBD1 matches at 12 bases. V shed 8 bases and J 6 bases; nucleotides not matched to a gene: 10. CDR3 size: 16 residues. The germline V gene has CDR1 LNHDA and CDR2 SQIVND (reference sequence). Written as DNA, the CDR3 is TGTGCCAGTCGCGATACCGGGACAGGGGGCTCCGGGGAGCTGTTTTTT. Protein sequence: CASRDTGTGGSGELFF.

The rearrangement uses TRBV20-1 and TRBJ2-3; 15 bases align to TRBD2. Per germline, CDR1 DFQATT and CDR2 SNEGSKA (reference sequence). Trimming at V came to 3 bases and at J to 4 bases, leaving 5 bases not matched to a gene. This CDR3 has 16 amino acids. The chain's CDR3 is CSASGTSGGNADTQYF. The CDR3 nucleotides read TGCAGTGCTAGTGGGACTAGCGGGGGGAATGCAGATACGCAGTATTTT.

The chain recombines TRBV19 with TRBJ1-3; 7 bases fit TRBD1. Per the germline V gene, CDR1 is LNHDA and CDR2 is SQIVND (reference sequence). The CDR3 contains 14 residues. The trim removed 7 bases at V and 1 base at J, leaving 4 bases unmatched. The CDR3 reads CASNNRGSGNTIYF. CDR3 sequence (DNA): TGTGCCAGTAACAACAGGGGATCTGGAAACACCATATATTTT.

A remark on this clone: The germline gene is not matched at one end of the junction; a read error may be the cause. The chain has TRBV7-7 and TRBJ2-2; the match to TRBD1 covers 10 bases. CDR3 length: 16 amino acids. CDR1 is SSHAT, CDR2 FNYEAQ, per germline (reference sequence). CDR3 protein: CASSLEGTGVAGELFF. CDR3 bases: TGTGCTAGCAGCTTAGAAGGGACAGGGGTAGCCGGGGAGCTGTTTTTT.